Listed here are 19 T cell receptor beta chains from one sample, sequenced in a study of neurological immune-mediated disorders. TCRdb used MiXCR to reprocess the 5' RACE reads, holding one entry per CDR3 protein. Among about 38,000 distinct CDR3 sequences listed, 4% to 5.5% were seen once. The sequencing input was CD4+ T cells from blood. Receptor source: a man between 18 and 35 years old in good health.

This clonotype occurred many times. V gene TRBV6-6 combines with J gene TRBJ1-5; no clear D. The CDR3 consists of 12 residues. V was trimmed by 2 bases and J by 5 bases, leaving 4 bases between them. Germline assignment: CDR1 MNHNY and CDR2 SVGAGI (reference sequence). The CDR3 sequence is CASSYRDQPQHF. The CDR3 nucleotides are TGTGCCAGCAGTTACAGGGATCAGCCCCAGCATTTT.

The chain uses TRBV7-8 and TRBJ1-1; D remains unclear. Between the trimmed V and J ends, which lost 2 bases and 1 base, there was a span of 5 bases. The CDR3 extends over 13 amino acids. The germline gives CDR1 SGHVS, CDR2 FQNEAQ. The CDR3, as DNA: TGTGCCAGCAGCTTATTCACGAACACTGAAGCTTTCTTT. This encodes CASSLFTNTEAFF.

This clonotype was detected ten times or more. V is TRBV5-5 and J is TRBJ2-7; D remains unclear. Germline V gene lookup returns CDR1 SGHKS and CDR2 YYEKEE (reference sequence). V lost 0 bases to trimming and J lost 3 bases, with 10 bases between them. The CDR3 length is 14 residues. The CDR3 nucleotides read TGTGCCAGCAGCTTGGCGCGAAAGGACTACGAGCAGTACTTC. It codes for CASSLARKDYEQYF.

The CDR3 region has the DNA TGCGCCAGTAACTTTTCCGGGCCGTCCTATGGCTACACCTTC. This sequence encodes CASNFSGPSYGYTF. V is TRBV5-1 and J is TRBJ1-2; no clear D gene. Per germline, CDR1 SGHRS and CDR2 YFSETQ. Trimming left V 8 bases short and J 4 bases short, with 18 bases between. There are 14 residues in the CDR3.

In its sample, this clonotype was seen many times. The chain is built from TRBV6-5 and TRBJ1-1, with unresolved D. V lost 8 bases and J lost 3, with 25 bases in between. CDR3 size: 17 residues. Germline V gene lookup returns CDR1 MNHEY and CDR2 SVGAGI. CDR3: CASGARVSTVVDTEAFF. The CDR3 DNA reads as TGTGCCAGCGGAGCTCGAGTGTCCACGGTGGTGGACACTGAAGCTTTCTTT.

In its sample, this clonotype was seen many times. The chain has TRBV3-1 and TRBJ2-2, with 9 bases matching TRBD2. The CDR3 runs 16 residues. From germline, CDR1 is LGHDT and CDR2 YNNKEL (reference sequence). V lost 6 bases and J lost 7; bases outside the gene matches: 12. Here the CDR3 reads CASSLLSGGSGGELFF. The CDR3, as DNA: TGTGCCAGCAGTCTTCTTAGCGGGGGAAGCGGCGGGGAGCTGTTTTTT. The entire variable domain, with the rest obtained from reference TRBV3-1 and TRBJ2-2, is as follows: DTAVSQTPKYLVTQMGNDKSIKCEQNLGHDTMYWYKQDSKKFLKIMFSYNNKELIINETVPNRFSPKSPDKAHLNLHINSLELGDSAVYFCASSLLSGGSGGELFFGEGSRLTVL.

This clonotype was detected many times. This chain links TRBV29-1 with TRBJ1-3; the D is unclear. Germline CDR1 and CDR2: SQVTM and ANQGSEA. The V end lost 6 bases, the J end lost 0 bases, and 3 bases lay between the germline ends. The CDR3 totals 11 residues. DNA for the CDR3: TGCAGCGTGGCCTCTGGAAACACCATATATTTT. Its protein product is CSVASGNTIYF.

This clonotype appeared many times. The V and J genes are TRBV9 and TRBJ2-7; 8 nucleotides line up with TRBD2. The CDR3 is 14 residues long. The V gene's germline CDR1 is SGDLS and CDR2 YYNGEE. The V segment lost 3 bases and the J segment 4 bases; nucleotides outside the gene matches: 6. As DNA, the CDR3 is TGTGCCAGCAGCGAAGGACTAGCATTGTACGAGCAGTACTTC. It encodes CASSEGLALYEQYF.

This clonotype was counted at least ten times. This chain uses TRBV5-1 with TRBJ2-1; 9 nucleotides match TRBD2. Trimming at V came to 2 bases and at J to 0 bases, leaving 3 bases not matched to a gene. CDR3 length: 16 amino acids. Germline lookup yields CDR1 SGHRS and CDR2 YFSETQ. CDR3 amino acids: CASSLSGGNSYNEQFF. The CDR3 DNA reads TGCGCCAGCAGCTTAAGCGGGGGGAACTCCTACAATGAGCAGTTCTTC.

This clonotype was counted between two and nine times. A much larger clone lies one base from this, so it may be a read error. The chain joins TRBV7-3 to TRBJ1-3, with a weak D call TRBD1 (6 bases). Germline CDR1 is SGHTA and CDR2 is FQGTGA. The CDR3 is 16 residues long. CDR3: CVSSSQGRYSGNTIYF. The CDR3 nucleotides are TGTGTCAGCAGCTCTCAGGGGCGGTACTCTGGAAACACCATATATTTT.

This clonotype was seen many times. The chain uses TRBV12-3 or TRBV12-4 and TRBJ1-2; the match to TRBD1 covers 8 bases. The CDR3 length is 14 residues. With 6 bases clipped from V and 6 bases from J, the junction kept 9 bases outside the gene matches. The CDR3 DNA follows: TGTGCCAGCAGCTATTACCAGGGGGCGAATGGCTACACCTTC. The encoded protein is CASSYYQGANGYTF.

This clonotype appeared many times. The chain has TRBV6-2 or TRBV6-3 and TRBJ1-1; D uncertain. Germline V lookup: CDR1 MNHEY, CDR2 SVGEGT. The CDR3 length is 14 residues. V was pared by 4 bases and J by 7 bases, with 16 bases between. The CDR3, as DNA: TGTGCCAGCAGTTTGGGGTTTCGTTCGGGTGAAGCTTTCTTT. Translation gives CASSLGFRSGEAFF.

This clonotype has ten or more counts. This rearrangement joins TRBV7-2 to TRBJ1-1; TRBD1 aligns across 8 bases. CDR1 SGHTA and CDR2 FQGNSA come from the germline V gene. The junction had 3 bases not matched to a gene; V was cut back by 5 bases and J by 1 base. The CDR3 extends over 14 amino acids. The CDR3 sequence: CASSRDRRNTEAFF. CDR3 DNA sequence: TGTGCCAGCAGCAGGGACAGGCGGAACACTGAAGCTTTCTTT. Variable domain in full (rest from reference TRBV7-2 and TRBJ1-1): GAGVSQSPSNKVTEKGKDVELRCDPISGHTALYWYRQSLGQGLEFLIYFQGNSAPDKSGLPSDRFSAERTGGSVSTLTIQRTQQEDSAVYLCASSRDRRNTEAFFGQGTRLTVV.

In this sample, this clonotype turned up many times. V and J are TRBV3-1 and TRBJ1-5; 10 positions agree with TRBD1. This CDR3 spans 20 amino acids. V shed 8 bases, J shed 9 bases, and the junction held 28 bases outside the gene matches. Germline loops: CDR1 LGHDT, CDR2 YNNKEL (reference sequence). CDR3 sequence (DNA): TGTGCCAGCGGCGACAGCCAAATCTTTACAGGGACAGGGGTTAGATGGCCCCAGCATTTT. Its translation: CASGDSQIFTGTGVRWPQHF.

This clonotype was seen repeatedly, ten times or more. The chain links TRBV5-8 to TRBJ2-7; D may match TRBD1 or TRBD2 (5 bases each). The V end was cut by 0 bases, the J end by 4 bases, with 17 bases between. Per the germline V gene, CDR1 is SGHTS and CDR2 is YDEGEE. The CDR3 has 16 amino acids. The CDR3 nucleotides are TGTGCCAGCAGCTTGGTCGGGATTCAGGGCTCTTACGAGCAGTACTTC. Residues: CASSLVGIQGSYEQYF. The full variable domain, in which reference TRBV5-8 and TRBJ2-7 provide the parts outside the CDR3, is EAGVTQSPTHLIKTRGQQATLRCSPISGHTSVYWYQQALGLGLQFLLWYDEGEERNRGNFPPRFSGRQFPNYSSELNVNALELEDSALYLCASSLVGIQGSYEQYFGPGTRLTVT.

This clonotype was found many times. The chain uses TRBV20-1 and TRBJ2-5; D uncertain. The V and J ends lost 0 bases and 8 bases respectively, with 22 bases between them. Germline V gene sequence: CDR1 DFQATT, CDR2 SNEGSKA (reference sequence). The CDR3 is 16 amino acids. The CDR3 sequence: CSARDSSRTAYATQYF. The CDR3 DNA is TGCAGTGCTAGAGATTCCTCTCGGACCGCGTATGCTACCCAGTACTTC.

This clonotype was counted many times. V usage is TRBV3-1 and J usage is TRBJ2-3; D not resolved. CDR3 length: 16 amino acids. Deletions cut 0 bases from V and 3 bases from J, with 13 bases between. Germline V lookup: CDR1 LGHDT, CDR2 YNNKEL (reference sequence). This CDR3 reads CASSQDQGTQTDTQYF. The CDR3 DNA reads as TGTGCCAGCAGCCAAGATCAAGGCACCCAAACAGATACGCAGTATTTT.

Ten or more counts support this clonotype. The chain employs TRBV7-9 and TRBJ2-7; 10 nucleotides align to TRBD1. V shed 9 bases and J 4 bases; nucleotides not matched to a gene: 6. This CDR3 has 13 residues. The germline gives CDR1 SEHNR, CDR2 FQNEAQ (reference sequence). The CDR3 bases are TGTGCCAGTGGGACAGGGGTAGCGTACGAGCAGTACTTC. Protein sequence: CASGTGVAYEQYF.

This clonotype was detected many times. This sequence joins TRBV6-5 and TRBJ1-1, with TRBD1 matching over 7 bases. CDR1 is MNHEY and CDR2 is SVGAGI in the germline V gene. This CDR3 contains 14 residues. The J segment lost 7 bases and the V segment lost 6 bases, leaving 11 bases of the junction unmatched. The CDR3 nucleotides read TGTGCCAGCAGCGAACCGACAGGGAAGGGTGAAGCTTTCTTT. Translation: CASSEPTGKGEAFF.